This TCR beta chain emerged from a study of low-dose radiotherapy and immunotherapy resistance in tumors. This clonotype occurred many times. Noted time point: after trial treatment. Documented treatment: LDRT plus nivolumab, ipilimumab, low-dose cyclophosphamide and aspirin (RACIN trial). Alpha- and beta-chain coverage of first-strand cDNA came from TRAV- and TRBV-specific primers. TCR amplification used roughly 20 PCR cycles, a constant-region primer and a V-primer adapter. TCRdb redid the calling of the reads with MiXCR, one entry per CDR3 protein. This sample carries around 80,000 distinct CDR3 sequences, about a sixth of them seen once, and the ten largest clones take approximately 1.3%. The TCR comes from a male donor with prostate cancer. This sample comprised PBMCs, obtained after low-dose radiotherapy plus immunotherapy.

CDR3 bases: TGCAGTGCTCTTAGCGGGGGTAGCACCGGGGAGCTGTTTTTT. Protein product: CSALSGGSTGELFF. This chain connects TRBV20-1 to TRBJ2-2; 9 nucleotides agree with TRBD2. V dropped 5 bases and J dropped 4; count of bases not matched to a gene: 5. Germline V CDR1 and CDR2: DFQATT, SNEGSKA (reference sequence). The CDR3 totals 14 residues.